The rows below give T cell receptor beta chains drawn from one sample of a study of T cell responses to AZD1222 COVID-19 vaccine. Libraries were prepared by immunoSEQ multiplex PCR; TCRdb keeps only in-frame clonotypes and omits some of them. The repertoire has over 150,000 clones, 88% of them found once; the top ten carry 3% to 3.5%. The source material was peripheral blood, sampled on day 0 of AZD1222 vaccination. These receptors came from an adult in good health. Both conserved end residues are part of each CDR3. The D gene is left open where the match is weak. Where a row states a size, it is once, few, many or the class of an expanded clone; other rows omit it.

NA,TRBV2,TRBJ1-2,TRBD1,TGTGCCAGCACGGACAGGGGGAACTATGGCTACACCTTC,CASTDRGNYGYTF
NA,TRBV9,TRBJ1-1,NA,TGTGCCAGCAGCCCCCAACAGGGAACTCCCAATGCTGAAGCTTTCTTT,CASSPQQGTPNAEAFF
NA,TRBV7-8,TRBJ1-3,TRBD1,TGTGCCAGCAGCTTAGCGGGGGACAGGGGGTACACCATATATTTT,CASSLAGDRGYTIYF
NA,TRBV27,TRBJ1-2,NA,TGTGCCAGCAGTTCCCATCCCCGAAACTATGGCTACACCTTC,CASSSHPRNYGYTF
NA,TRBV7-8,TRBJ1-2,NA,TGTGCCAGCAGCTTCACGCCTAACTATGGCTACACCTTC,CASSFTPNYGYTF
NA,TRBV27,TRBJ2-7,NA,TGTGCCAGCAGTTTGACGCAGGGCTCCTACGAGCAGTACTTC,CASSLTQGSYEQYF
NA,TRBV20-1,TRBJ1-2,NA,TGCAGTGCGTCACCCCCGGGTGGCTACACCTTC,CSASPPGGYTF
NA,TRBV11-2,TRBJ2-2,TRBD1,TGTGCCAGCAGCTTAGTGACAGGGGGCCCCGGGGAGCTGTTTTTT,CASSLVTGGPGELFF
NA,TRBV19,TRBJ1-1,TRBD1,TGTGCCAGTAGTATGACAGGGGGCTGGAACACTGAAGCTTTCTTT,CASSMTGGWNTEAFF
NA,TRBV3-1/TRBV3-2,TRBJ2-7,NA,TGTGCCAGCAGCCCAGGGGGGTCTGGGTCCTACGAGCAGTACTTC,CASSPGGSGSYEQYF
NA,TRBV6-6,TRBJ1-6,NA,TGTGCCAGCAGTCTGGGAATTGAGAGTTCACCCCTCCACTTT,CASSLGIESSPLHF
NA,TRBV5-6,TRBJ2-5,NA,TGTGCCAGCAGCGCTCAGGGAAGGAGCCCGAAGAACCAAGAGACCCAGTACTTC,CASSAQGRSPKNQETQYF
NA,TRBV18,TRBJ2-2,NA,TGTGCCAGCTCACCAGGGGTCGGGCCCGCGAACACCGGGGAGCTGTTTTTT,CASSPGVGPANTGELFF
NA,TRBV4-3,TRBJ2-5,NA,TGCGCCAGCAGCCAGGCCGACAGCAGGGAGACCCAGTACTTC,CASSQADSRETQYF
NA,TRBV29-1,TRBJ2-7,NA,TGCAGCGTGGAAGATCGGGTTGGGGACGGAGTCACCTTCGAGCAGTACTTC,CSVEDRVGDGVTFEQYF
NA,TRBV7-9,TRBJ1-5,NA,TGTGCCAGCAGCCAACAGGAGGGGCCCCAGCATTTT,CASSQQEGPQHF
few,TRBV2,TRBJ1-3,TRBD1,TGTGCCAGCCGAGCAGGGGGCAGTCAAAACACCATATATTTT,CASRAGGSQNTIYF
NA,TRBV5-1,TRBJ2-1,NA,TGCGCCAGCAGCTTGACCTCCTACAATGAGCAGTTCTTC,CASSLTSYNEQFF
NA,TRBV9,TRBJ2-5,NA,TGTGCCAGCAGCAGGGCATTGGGGGAGACCCAGTACTTC,CASSRALGETQYF
NA,TRBV5-1,TRBJ2-1,NA,TGCGCCAGCAGCTTGGAGGATGAGCAGTTCTTC,CASSLEDEQFF
NA,TRBV5-1,TRBJ2-7,TRBD2,TGCGCCAGCAGCTCCTTGACTAGCGGGGGGGCTCTGTACTTC,CASSSLTSGGALYF
NA,TRBV7-3,TRBJ2-3,NA,TGTGCCAGCACCCTCTCTAGCACAGATACGCAGTATTTT,CASTLSSTDTQYF
NA,TRBV4-3,TRBJ2-1,TRBD1,TGCGCCAGCAGCCAGGCCGGGACAGGGGGGTGGAATGAGCAGTTCTTC,CASSQAGTGGWNEQFF
NA,TRBV4-3,TRBJ1-4,NA,TGCGCCAGCAGCCAAGATTTCGAGACAACTAATGAAAAACTGTTTTTT,CASSQDFETTNEKLFF
NA,TRBV7-2,TRBJ2-2,NA,TGTGCCAGCAGCTCGAGAGACCTGGCCGGGGAGCTGTTTTTT,CASSSRDLAGELFF
NA,TRBV10-3,TRBJ1-2,TRBD1,TGTGCCATCAGTGAGCGGGACAGGGGAAATGGCTACACCTTC,CAISERDRGNGYTF
NA,TRBV19,TRBJ1-6,NA,TGTGCCAGTAGTTTTGCGGAGGGGAATTCACCCCTCCACTTT,CASSFAEGNSPLHF
once,TRBV7-9,TRBJ2-3,NA,TGTGCCGTAAGCAGTCCCACAGATACGCAGTATTTT,CAVSSPTDTQYF
once,TRBV7-2,TRBJ2-1,TRBD2,TGTGCCAGCAGCTTATTGGCGGGGGTTTCCAATGAGCAGTTCTTC,CASSLLAGVSNEQFF
NA,TRBV7-2,TRBJ2-7,NA,TGTGCCAGCAGCTTAGATCTCGAGCAGTACTTC,CASSLDLEQYF
NA,TRBV7-2,TRBJ2-1,NA,TGTGCCAGCAGCGGGGGTCTCGCCAGTTACAATGAGCAGTTCTTC,CASSGGLASYNEQFF
NA,TRBV18,TRBJ2-5,NA,TGTGCCAGCTCAATTGCGGACAGTCCTCCCTCGGACCAGTACTTC,CASSIADSPPSDQYF
NA,TRBV7-2,TRBJ2-3,TRBD1,TGTGCCAGCAGCTTGGGACAGGGAACAGATACGCAGTATTTT,CASSLGQGTDTQYF
NA,TRBV19,TRBJ1-5,NA,TGTGCCAGTAGTATGTATAAGGGAAGCAATCAGCCCCAGCATTTT,CASSMYKGSNQPQHF
NA,TRBV25-1,TRBJ2-2,NA,TGTGCCAGCAGTCAACAGGCCGCCGGGGAGCTGTTTTTT,CASSQQAAGELFF
NA,TRBV4-1,TRBJ2-7,NA,TGCGCCAGCAGCCAAGCTCTCGGGGTGGTTGCCTCCTCCTACGAGCAGTACTTC,CASSQALGVVASSYEQYF
NA,TRBV14,TRBJ2-5,NA,TGTGCCAGCAGCCAAGGGTGGGAGACCCAGTACTTC,CASSQGWETQYF
NA,TRBV5-1,TRBJ2-2,NA,TGCGCCAGCAGGGCCGGGGGACCGAACACCGGGGAGCTGTTTTTT,CASRAGGPNTGELFF
NA,TRBV6-1,TRBJ1-2,NA,TGTGCCAGCAGTGAAGTGGGGGAGATTTATGGCTACACCTTC,CASSEVGEIYGYTF
NA,TRBV27,TRBJ2-6,TRBD1,TGTGCCAGCAGCCACCAACCGGGACAGGGGGCGCAAGGGGCCAACGTCCTGACTTTC,CASSHQPGQGAQGANVLTF
NA,TRBV7-2,TRBJ2-1,TRBD2,TGTGCCAGCAGCTTAATGGCTAGCGGGGGGGCGAATGAGCAGTTCTTC,CASSLMASGGANEQFF
NA,TRBV2,TRBJ2-2,TRBD1,TGTGCCAGCTCAAGGGACAGGGCTCCCACCGGGGAGCTGTTTTTT,CASSRDRAPTGELFF
once,TRBV2,TRBJ2-6,NA,TGTGCCAGTAGTCCCTCTGGGGCCAACGTCCTGACTTTC,CASSPSGANVLTF
NA,TRBV6-2/TRBV6-3,TRBJ1-1,TRBD1,TGTGCCAGCAGTCCAGGGGGAGTGGGCACTGAAGCTTTCTTT,CASSPGGVGTEAFF
few,TRBV6-5,TRBJ1-3,NA,TGTGCCAGCAAGGGTTCTGGAAACACCATATATTTT,CASKGSGNTIYF
few,TRBV3-1/TRBV3-2,TRBJ1-5,NA,TGTGCCAGCAGCGCCCAACCAGGCCAGCCCCAGCATTTT,CASSAQPGQPQHF
once,TRBV4-2,TRBJ2-5,TRBD2,TGTGCCAGCAGCCAACGTGGCGGGAGCAATAGAGAGACCCAGTACTTC,CASSQRGGSNRETQYF
once,TRBV3-1/TRBV3-2,TRBJ2-6,TRBD1,TGTGCCAGCAGCCCAACTCCGGGACAGTCCTCTGGGGCCAACGTCCTGACTTTC,CASSPTPGQSSGANVLTF
once,TRBV28,TRBJ2-3,NA,TGTGCCAGCTCTCAACCCACCGGCACAGATACGCAGTATTTT,CASSQPTGTDTQYF
NA,TRBV6-2/TRBV6-3,TRBJ2-2,NA,TGTGCCAGCAGTTACAATCAACCGAACACCGGGGAGCTGTTTTTT,CASSYNQPNTGELFF
NA,TRBV7-8,TRBJ2-7,TRBD1,TGTGCCAGCAGCCGAGGGGGCGACGAGCAGTACTTC,CASSRGGDEQYF
few,TRBV19,TRBJ1-2,NA,TGTGCCAGTAGTATAGGTACGACAATGGGCTATGGCTACACCTTC,CASSIGTTMGYGYTF
once,TRBV18,TRBJ2-7,TRBD1,TGTGCCAGCTCACCCGGACAGGGTTCCTACGAGCAGTACTTC,CASSPGQGSYEQYF